This is a list of T cell receptor beta chains from one sample in a study of CD8+CD57+ T cells in acquired aplastic anemia. TCRdb re-analysed the reads in MiXCR, keeping a single row per CDR3 protein. Of 190,000 or so distinct CDR3 sequences in the sample, around 60% are singletons; the top ten hold around 28%. The specimen sequenced was sorted CD4+, CD8+, or CD8+CD57+ T cells (not recorded which) from PBMCs. These receptors all stem from a human donor in good health. CDR3s include the opening cysteine and the closing phenylalanine or tryptophan. Each record gives: J gene, D gene, V gene, clone size, CDR3 DNA, CDR3 protein. The D gene is left open where the match is weak. Clone size is stated in some rows and not others, as once, few, many or a class when expanded.

j_call: TRBJ2-7; d_call: TRBD2; v_call: TRBV4-1; clone_size: .; cdr3_nt: TGCACCAGCAGCCAACTTTGGACTAGCGGGTCCTACGAGCAGTACTTC; cdr3_aa: CTSSQLWTSGSYEQYF
j_call: TRBJ2-3; d_call: TRBD1; v_call: TRBV5-1; clone_size: once; cdr3_nt: TGCGCCAGCAGCTTGCAGGGGGCTAGCACAGATACGCAGTATTTT; cdr3_aa: CASSLQGASTDTQYF
j_call: TRBJ2-1; d_call: .; v_call: TRBV29-1; clone_size: many; cdr3_nt: TGCAGCGTTGAAGGTCTTAGTTTGAGTGAGCAGTTCTTC; cdr3_aa: CSVEGLSLSEQFF
j_call: TRBJ1-1; d_call: TRBD1; v_call: TRBV10-3; clone_size: .; cdr3_nt: TGTGCCATCAGTACAGGGGGGGACACTGAAGCTTTCTTT; cdr3_aa: CAISTGGDTEAFF
j_call: TRBJ2-5; d_call: TRBD2; v_call: TRBV19; clone_size: .; cdr3_nt: TGTGCCAGTAGTATTGGCTGGGGGGGAGAGACCCAGTACTTC; cdr3_aa: CASSIGWGGETQYF
j_call: TRBJ1-5; d_call: .; v_call: TRBV25-1; clone_size: few; cdr3_nt: TGTGCCAGCAGCTTAGCGGCAGGTAGCAATCAGCCCCAGCATTTT; cdr3_aa: CASSLAAGSNQPQHF
j_call: TRBJ2-7; d_call: TRBD1; v_call: TRBV29-1; clone_size: .; cdr3_nt: TGCAGCGTTGCCGACAGGGTGAGCTCCTACGAGCAGTACTTC; cdr3_aa: CSVADRVSSYEQYF
j_call: TRBJ1-3; d_call: .; v_call: TRBV10-3; clone_size: .; cdr3_nt: TGTGCCATCAGTGAGTCGTCGAGCTCTGGAAGCACCATATATTTT; cdr3_aa: CAISESSSSGSTIYF
j_call: TRBJ1-5; d_call: TRBD1; v_call: TRBV9; clone_size: .; cdr3_nt: TGTGCCAGCAGCGGAGGACAGGGGGGGCTTCAGACCCAGCATTTT; cdr3_aa: CASSGGQGGLQTQHF
j_call: TRBJ1-5; d_call: .; v_call: TRBV24-1; clone_size: .; cdr3_nt: TGTGCCACCAGTCACAACAGGGTTGATCAGCCCCAGCATTTT; cdr3_aa: CATSHNRVDQPQHF
j_call: TRBJ1-6; d_call: .; v_call: TRBV19; clone_size: .; cdr3_nt: TGTGCCAGTAGTATAGGAGGGGGGAATAATTCACCCCTCCACTTT; cdr3_aa: CASSIGGGNNSPLHF
j_call: TRBJ2-5; d_call: TRBD1; v_call: TRBV7-2; clone_size: .; cdr3_nt: TGTGCCAGCAGCCTCAACAGGGGGCGGGAGACCCAGTACTTC; cdr3_aa: CASSLNRGRETQYF
j_call: TRBJ2-1; d_call: TRBD2; v_call: TRBV29-1; clone_size: .; cdr3_nt: TGCAGCGTTGAAGCCTCCAGCGGGGCGAGAAATGAGCAGTTCTTC; cdr3_aa: CSVEASSGARNEQFF
j_call: TRBJ1-5; d_call: .; v_call: TRBV2; clone_size: .; cdr3_nt: TGTGCCAGCAGGTTATCCATTCAGCGGGGCAATGAGCCCCAGCATTTT; cdr3_aa: CASRLSIQRGNEPQHF
j_call: TRBJ2-7; d_call: .; v_call: TRBV9; clone_size: many; cdr3_nt: TGTGCCAGCAGCGTAGACCCAGGCTCCTACGAGCAGTACTTC; cdr3_aa: CASSVDPGSYEQYF
j_call: TRBJ1-2; d_call: TRBD1; v_call: TRBV7-8; clone_size: few; cdr3_nt: TGTGCCAGCAGCGCATCCGCGGTCGGAGACAGGGACCGAGGCTACACCTTC; cdr3_aa: CASSASAVGDRDRGYTF
j_call: TRBJ2-5; d_call: TRBD2; v_call: TRBV2; clone_size: .; cdr3_nt: TGTGCCAGCAGTTCGTCAGCGGGGAATACCGAAGAGACCCAGTACTTC; cdr3_aa: CASSSSAGNTEETQYF
j_call: TRBJ2-5; d_call: .; v_call: TRBV12-3/TRBV12-4; clone_size: .; cdr3_nt: TGTGCCAGCAGATCGGGTCTCGAGACCCAGTACTTC; cdr3_aa: CASRSGLETQYF
j_call: TRBJ2-7; d_call: .; v_call: TRBV10-3; clone_size: .; cdr3_nt: TGTGCCATCAGTGTGCAGGGGTCCTACGAGCAGTACTTC; cdr3_aa: CAISVQGSYEQYF
j_call: TRBJ1-2; d_call: .; v_call: TRBV25-1; clone_size: few; cdr3_nt: TGTGCCAGCAGTGGGGGGCAGGCCGTTCCACCGTTATATGGCTACACCTTC; cdr3_aa: CASSGGQAVPPLYGYTF
j_call: TRBJ1-2; d_call: .; v_call: TRBV2; clone_size: .; cdr3_nt: TGTGCCAGCACCGAAGTTGGCTACACCTTC; cdr3_aa: CASTEVGYTF
j_call: TRBJ2-7; d_call: .; v_call: TRBV20-1; clone_size: .; cdr3_nt: TGCAGTGCTAGACCAGCAGACTCCTACGAGCAGTACTTC; cdr3_aa: CSARPADSYEQYF
j_call: TRBJ2-7; d_call: .; v_call: TRBV5-1; clone_size: many; cdr3_nt: TGCGCCAGCAGCTTGACAGGGTCCAACGAGCAGTACTTC; cdr3_aa: CASSLTGSNEQYF
j_call: TRBJ2-7; d_call: .; v_call: TRBV7-8; clone_size: .; cdr3_nt: TGTGCCAGCAGCTTATTCAAGGAGGGCGAGCAGTACTTC; cdr3_aa: CASSLFKEGEQYF
j_call: TRBJ2-7; d_call: TRBD2; v_call: TRBV7-8; clone_size: .; cdr3_nt: TGTGCCAGCAGCTTGGGCGGGGGGGCCTCCGAGCAGTACTTC; cdr3_aa: CASSLGGGASEQYF
j_call: TRBJ2-3; d_call: .; v_call: TRBV15; clone_size: many; cdr3_nt: TGTGCCATCAGCAGGGAACGCGGCACAGATACGCAGTATTTT; cdr3_aa: CAISRERGTDTQYF
j_call: TRBJ2-7; d_call: TRBD2; v_call: TRBV2; clone_size: .; cdr3_nt: TGTGCCAGCAAAGTAGCTAGCGGGAGTAGCTACGAGCAGTACTTC; cdr3_aa: CASKVASGSSYEQYF
j_call: TRBJ1-6; d_call: TRBD1; v_call: TRBV20-1; clone_size: .; cdr3_nt: TGCAGTGCCAAACCGGGACAGTCTAATTCACCCCTCCACTTT; cdr3_aa: CSAKPGQSNSPLHF
j_call: TRBJ1-6; d_call: TRBD1; v_call: TRBV7-8; clone_size: .; cdr3_nt: TGTGCCAGCACCAGACAGGGAATGATGAGCTCACCCCTCCACTTT; cdr3_aa: CASTRQGMMSSPLHF
j_call: TRBJ1-5; d_call: .; v_call: TRBV2; clone_size: once; cdr3_nt: TGTGCCAGCAGTTTATCGGGCCTTGGTGGTCAGCCCCAGCATTTT; cdr3_aa: CASSLSGLGGQPQHF
j_call: TRBJ1-1; d_call: .; v_call: TRBV7-3; clone_size: .; cdr3_nt: TGTGCCAGCAGGGGTCAAACGGGACAACCCACTGAAGCTTTCTTT; cdr3_aa: CASRGQTGQPTEAFF
j_call: TRBJ1-2; d_call: .; v_call: TRBV7-8; clone_size: few; cdr3_nt: TGTGCCAGCAGCCCAGAGGGGGGAGCATCCACCCACTATGGCTACACCTTC; cdr3_aa: CASSPEGGASTHYGYTF
j_call: TRBJ2-1; d_call: TRBD1; v_call: TRBV10-3; clone_size: .; cdr3_nt: TGTGCCATCAGTGAGCGAGGGGGCATCAACAATGAGCAGTTCTTC; cdr3_aa: CAISERGGINNEQFF
j_call: TRBJ1-3; d_call: .; v_call: TRBV2; clone_size: .; cdr3_nt: TGTGCCAGCAGTGGACAGCTCGCCGGAAACACCATATATTTT; cdr3_aa: CASSGQLAGNTIYF
j_call: TRBJ2-7; d_call: .; v_call: TRBV20-1; clone_size: .; cdr3_nt: TGCAGTGCTAGAGATCAAGGGATCGGCCAGTACTTC; cdr3_aa: CSARDQGIGQYF
j_call: TRBJ2-5; d_call: .; v_call: TRBV9; clone_size: few; cdr3_nt: TGTGCCAGCAGCGTCGGGCCCCAAGAGACCCAGTACTTC; cdr3_aa: CASSVGPQETQYF
j_call: TRBJ2-7; d_call: .; v_call: TRBV7-2; clone_size: .; cdr3_nt: TGTGCCAGCAGCTTATTAGCTGGCCCCTACGAGCAGTACTTC; cdr3_aa: CASSLLAGPYEQYF
j_call: TRBJ2-7; d_call: .; v_call: TRBV9; clone_size: .; cdr3_nt: TGTGCCAGCAGCGTAGAGGGTTTTCAAGGGACCTACGAGCAGTACTTC; cdr3_aa: CASSVEGFQGTYEQYF
j_call: TRBJ2-5; d_call: .; v_call: TRBV14; clone_size: .; cdr3_nt: TGTGCCAGCAGCCGTACGATACAAGAGACCCAGTACTTC; cdr3_aa: CASSRTIQETQYF
j_call: TRBJ2-7; d_call: .; v_call: TRBV25-1; clone_size: .; cdr3_nt: TGTGCCAGCAGTGATAATCCCGGGACAAACTCCTACGAGCAGTACTTC; cdr3_aa: CASSDNPGTNSYEQYF
j_call: TRBJ2-1; d_call: .; v_call: TRBV9; clone_size: .; cdr3_nt: TGTGCCAGCAGCGTAGGGCAGCCTAGCTACAATGAGCAGTTCTTC; cdr3_aa: CASSVGQPSYNEQFF
j_call: TRBJ1-4; d_call: .; v_call: TRBV15; clone_size: many; cdr3_nt: TGTGCCACCAGGGGGGGAAATAATGAAAAACTGTTTTTT; cdr3_aa: CATRGGNNEKLFF
j_call: TRBJ1-2; d_call: .; v_call: TRBV14; clone_size: many; cdr3_nt: TGTGCCAGCAGCCAAGCCCTGGGTGTCGATGGCTACACCTTC; cdr3_aa: CASSQALGVDGYTF
j_call: TRBJ2-5; d_call: .; v_call: TRBV29-1; clone_size: .; cdr3_nt: TGCAGCGTTGATAAGTCCACACAAGAGACCCAGTACTTC; cdr3_aa: CSVDKSTQETQYF